This TCR beta chain originates from a study of graft-versus-host responses after intestinal transplantation. Background on the study: As for transplant type, recipients had multivisceral, liver-intestinal, or isolated intestinal grafts. Among the recipients, all got anti-thymocyte globulin induction and then tacrolimus and steroids for around 3 years. Study observations and caveats: GvH clones appeared in recipient marrow, some first in ileum or blood.

With 8 bases clipped from V and 1 base from J, the junction kept 5 bases outside the gene matches. CDR1 is GTSNPN and CDR2 is SVGIG in the germline V gene (reference sequence). The CDR3 is 13 residues long. The protocol was immunoSEQ multiplex PCR, while the TCRdb copy is restricted to in-frame clones and leaves out a portion. This table holds 40,000 to 55,000 clones, 65% to 85% found once. Note on this clone: Its antigen is not identified.

The sequence was collected from a human donor who was the organ donor for an intestinal transplant. This specimen consisted of unstimulated CD4+ T cells sorted from spleen or lymph node cells, obtained before transplant. This rearrangement joins TRBV30 to TRBJ1-2, with 9 positions matching TRBD1. The CDR3 DNA follows: TGTGCCGGACAGGGGACAGTTAACTATGGCTACACCTTC. The encoded protein is CAGQGTVNYGYTF. Complete variable domain (other parts from reference TRBV30 and TRBJ1-2): SQTIHQWPATLVQPVGSPLSLECTVEGTSNPNLYWYRQAAGRGLQLLFYSVGIGQISSEVPQNLSASRPQDRQFILSSKKLLLSDSGFYLCAGQGTVNYGYTFGSGTRLTVV.